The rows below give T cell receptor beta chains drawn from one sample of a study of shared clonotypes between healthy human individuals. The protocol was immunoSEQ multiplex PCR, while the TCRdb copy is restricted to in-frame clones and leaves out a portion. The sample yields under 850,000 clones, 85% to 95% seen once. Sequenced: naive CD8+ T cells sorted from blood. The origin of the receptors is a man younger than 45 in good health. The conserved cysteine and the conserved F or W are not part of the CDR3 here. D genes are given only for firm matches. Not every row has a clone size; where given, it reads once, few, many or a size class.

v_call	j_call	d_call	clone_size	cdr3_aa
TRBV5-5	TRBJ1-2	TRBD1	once	ASSWSRGRDYGYT
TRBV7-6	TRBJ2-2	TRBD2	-	ASSFDILAGAVVTGELF
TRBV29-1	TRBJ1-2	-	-	SDEANYGYT
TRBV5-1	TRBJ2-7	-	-	ASSLARGSSYEQY
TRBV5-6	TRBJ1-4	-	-	ASSSGQTLFPNEKLF
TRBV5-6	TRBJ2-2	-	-	ASSLRELELF
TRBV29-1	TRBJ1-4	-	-	SVCSPTNEKLF
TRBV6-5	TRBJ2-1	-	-	ASSSSRFFYNEQF
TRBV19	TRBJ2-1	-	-	ASSIGTYNEQF
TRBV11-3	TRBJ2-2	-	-	ASSLRTGELF
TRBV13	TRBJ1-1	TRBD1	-	ASSRAGQGATEAF
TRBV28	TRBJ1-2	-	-	ASTPTRLFNYGYT
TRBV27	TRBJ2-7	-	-	ASSDLKEQY
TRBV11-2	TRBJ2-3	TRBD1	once	ASTLGWTGVTDTQY
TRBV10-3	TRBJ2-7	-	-	AISESRWGNSYEQY
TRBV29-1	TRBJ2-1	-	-	SVAPESYNEQF
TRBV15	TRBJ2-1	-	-	ATSNRNSYNEQF
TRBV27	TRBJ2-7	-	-	ASSLGSPYSGQY
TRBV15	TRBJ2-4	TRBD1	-	ATSRGHLGGQGAGNIQY
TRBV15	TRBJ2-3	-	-	ATSRGLGGVATDTQY
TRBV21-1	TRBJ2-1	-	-	ASSKALLATSGRPMTYNEQF
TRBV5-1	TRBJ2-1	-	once	ASSLMEHEQF
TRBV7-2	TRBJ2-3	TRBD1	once	ASSLAHSRGDTQY
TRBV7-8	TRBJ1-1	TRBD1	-	ASSWTGGNTEAF
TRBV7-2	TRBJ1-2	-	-	ASSLEGPANYGYT
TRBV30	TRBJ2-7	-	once	AWSEVWGRGSYEQY
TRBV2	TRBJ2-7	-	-	ASSVKPGPTSGSYEQY
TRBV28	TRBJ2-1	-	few	ASSSGFYNEQF
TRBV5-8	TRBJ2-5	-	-	ASSLGAWETQY
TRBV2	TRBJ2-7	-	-	ASSDPGVSHEQY
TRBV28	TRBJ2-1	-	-	ASSSPLGGMVNNEQF
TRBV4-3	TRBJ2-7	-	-	ASSQYQGPYEQY
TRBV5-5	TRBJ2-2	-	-	ASSPPTGELF
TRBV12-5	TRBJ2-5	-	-	ASGGPPGETQY
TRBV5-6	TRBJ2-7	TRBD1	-	ASSFDRDYEQY
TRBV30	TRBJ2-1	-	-	AWDREYNEQF
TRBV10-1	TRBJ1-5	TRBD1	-	ANTADRDHQPQH
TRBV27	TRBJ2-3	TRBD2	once	ASSPKPGLAADTQY
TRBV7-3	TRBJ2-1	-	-	ASSLRSGDEQF
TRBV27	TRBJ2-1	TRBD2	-	ASQGQREGYHEQF
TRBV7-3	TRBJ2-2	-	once	ASSSDVPSYTGELF
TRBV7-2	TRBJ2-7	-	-	ASSLPEDYEQY
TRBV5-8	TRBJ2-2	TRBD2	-	ASSTPGTSGGGTGELF
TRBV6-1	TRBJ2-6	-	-	ASSEAGNWAGLIEANVLT
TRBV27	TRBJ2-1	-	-	ASSFSRYNEQF
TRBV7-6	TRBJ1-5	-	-	ASSLESWTNQPQH
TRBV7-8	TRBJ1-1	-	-	ASSLNFGTQDTEAF
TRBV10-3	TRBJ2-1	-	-	AISEGSYNEQF
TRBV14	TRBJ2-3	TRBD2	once	ASSRTSSTDTQY
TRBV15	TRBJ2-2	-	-	ATSSENTGELF
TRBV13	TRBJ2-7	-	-	ASSLGGAVYSYEQY
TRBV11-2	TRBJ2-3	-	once	ASSFRDRFTDTQY
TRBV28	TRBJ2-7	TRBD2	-	ASSSARTSGIYEQY